These T cell receptor beta chains were read from a single sample in a study of control samples from healthy donors and cancer patients. Using immunoSEQ multiplex PCR, the repertoire was profiled, and TCRdb retains in-frame clones only, with some absent. The table has 150,000 to 180,000 clones, approximately 94% seen once; the top ten hold about 5%. The sequencing sample was made of blood. The receptors were gathered from a man between 40 and 49 years old in good health. Both conserved end residues are part of each CDR3. D genes are given only for firm matches. Part of the rows lack a size; the others show once, few, many or a class for expanded clones.

d_call: TRBD1; v_call: TRBV6-5; clone_size: -; j_call: TRBJ2-7; cdr3_nt: TGTGCCAGCAGTTACTCCGCCCAGGGGGCCTACGAGCAGTACTTC; cdr3_aa: CASSYSAQGAYEQYF
d_call: TRBD1; v_call: TRBV6-5; clone_size: -; j_call: TRBJ2-2; cdr3_nt: TGTGCCAGCAGTCACTGGGACAGCCAGAATACCGGGGAGCTGTTTTTT; cdr3_aa: CASSHWDSQNTGELFF
d_call: -; v_call: TRBV6-1; clone_size: -; j_call: TRBJ1-5; cdr3_nt: TGTGCCAGCAGTGCATACTCCGAGTTGGGCAATCAGCCCCAGCATTTT; cdr3_aa: CASSAYSELGNQPQHF
d_call: -; v_call: TRBV5-1; clone_size: -; j_call: TRBJ2-7; cdr3_nt: TGCGCCAGCAGCTTCGGGACGAGCTCCTACGAGCAGTACTTC; cdr3_aa: CASSFGTSSYEQYF
d_call: TRBD2; v_call: TRBV4-1; clone_size: -; j_call: TRBJ2-7; cdr3_nt: TGCGCCAGCAGCCAGGAACTAGCGGGGGCCTCCTACGAGCAGTACTTC; cdr3_aa: CASSQELAGASYEQYF
d_call: -; v_call: TRBV19; clone_size: -; j_call: TRBJ1-1; cdr3_nt: TGTGCCAGTAGTACAAGACGGGAAGCCGCTGAAGCTTTCTTT; cdr3_aa: CASSTRREAAEAFF
d_call: TRBD1; v_call: TRBV5-4; clone_size: once; j_call: TRBJ2-1; cdr3_nt: TGTGCCAGCAGCACCCGGGACAGGGGGGACTATGAGCAGTTCTTC; cdr3_aa: CASSTRDRGDYEQFF
d_call: TRBD1; v_call: TRBV19; clone_size: -; j_call: TRBJ1-5; cdr3_nt: TGTGCCAGTAGTTTGACAGGGGAAAGTGTCAATCAGCCCCAGCATTTT; cdr3_aa: CASSLTGESVNQPQHF
d_call: TRBD1; v_call: TRBV6-2/TRBV6-3; clone_size: -; j_call: TRBJ2-2; cdr3_nt: TGTGCCAGCAGCCCCGGGACAGGCGTTTCCGGGGAGCTGTTTTTT; cdr3_aa: CASSPGTGVSGELFF
d_call: TRBD1; v_call: TRBV5-1; clone_size: -; j_call: TRBJ1-5; cdr3_nt: TGCGCCAGCAGCCGCGGGGACAGCCTAAATCAGCCCCAGCATTTT; cdr3_aa: CASSRGDSLNQPQHF
d_call: -; v_call: TRBV30; clone_size: -; j_call: TRBJ1-1; cdr3_nt: TGTGCCTGGAGGCTCCAGGGGAACACTGAAGCTTTCTTT; cdr3_aa: CAWRLQGNTEAFF
d_call: -; v_call: TRBV30; clone_size: -; j_call: TRBJ1-1; cdr3_nt: TGTGCCTGGAGTCGGGGACCGAACACTGAAGCTTTCTTT; cdr3_aa: CAWSRGPNTEAFF
d_call: -; v_call: TRBV6-2/TRBV6-3; clone_size: -; j_call: TRBJ1-5; cdr3_nt: TGTGCCAGCAGTAAGGACAGCGGGGCCAGCAATCAGCCCCAGCATTTT; cdr3_aa: CASSKDSGASNQPQHF
d_call: TRBD1; v_call: TRBV27; clone_size: -; j_call: TRBJ1-1; cdr3_nt: TGTGCCAGCAGCCAGGGACAGATGAACACTGAAGCTTTCTTT; cdr3_aa: CASSQGQMNTEAFF
d_call: -; v_call: TRBV12-3/TRBV12-4; clone_size: -; j_call: TRBJ2-3; cdr3_nt: TGTGCCAGCAGTCCATACAACACAGATACGCAGTATTTT; cdr3_aa: CASSPYNTDTQYF
d_call: -; v_call: TRBV7-9; clone_size: -; j_call: TRBJ2-7; cdr3_nt: TGTGCCAGCAGCTTCCCTTCGATAGGGGCCCCGGGGTTATACGAGCAGTACTTC; cdr3_aa: CASSFPSIGAPGLYEQYF
d_call: -; v_call: TRBV10-3; clone_size: -; j_call: TRBJ2-7; cdr3_nt: TGTGCCATCAGTGACAGGGCCTACGAGCAGTACTTC; cdr3_aa: CAISDRAYEQYF
d_call: -; v_call: TRBV6-5; clone_size: -; j_call: TRBJ1-2; cdr3_nt: TGTGCCAGCAGTTTAGGACAGCCCAGACACTATGGCTACACCTTC; cdr3_aa: CASSLGQPRHYGYTF
d_call: -; v_call: TRBV5-6; clone_size: -; j_call: TRBJ1-2; cdr3_nt: TGTGCCAGCAGCCCTTACCGGGACATCTCAGCTAACTATGGCTACACCTTC; cdr3_aa: CASSPYRDISANYGYTF
d_call: TRBD2; v_call: TRBV4-2; clone_size: -; j_call: TRBJ2-1; cdr3_nt: TGTGCCAGCAGCCAACAGCGGGGGGGGGCCAATGAGCAGTTCTTC; cdr3_aa: CASSQQRGGANEQFF
d_call: -; v_call: TRBV6-5; clone_size: -; j_call: TRBJ1-6; cdr3_nt: TGTGCCAGCAGTTACTCCGCAGCCCTAGGTTCACCCCTCCACTTT; cdr3_aa: CASSYSAALGSPLHF
d_call: -; v_call: TRBV18; clone_size: -; j_call: TRBJ2-7; cdr3_nt: TGTGCCAGCTCACCACCGGGGTCAGCTTCCTACGAGCAGTACTTC; cdr3_aa: CASSPPGSASYEQYF
d_call: -; v_call: TRBV6-5; clone_size: -; j_call: TRBJ1-1; cdr3_nt: TGTGCCAGCTGGATGCCGGGTCATGACACTGAAGCTTTCTTT; cdr3_aa: CASWMPGHDTEAFF
d_call: -; v_call: TRBV5-6; clone_size: -; j_call: TRBJ1-5; cdr3_nt: TGTGCCAGCAGCTTGCGGGGGGCTAATCAGCCCCAGCATTTT; cdr3_aa: CASSLRGANQPQHF
d_call: -; v_call: TRBV11-2; clone_size: -; j_call: TRBJ1-2; cdr3_nt: TGTGCCAGCAGCTTAGTTGGTCCAGGGGTTGGCTACACCTTC; cdr3_aa: CASSLVGPGVGYTF
d_call: -; v_call: TRBV29-1; clone_size: -; j_call: TRBJ1-1; cdr3_nt: TGCAGCGTCCCCGACAGCATGAACACTGAAGCTTTCTTT; cdr3_aa: CSVPDSMNTEAFF
d_call: -; v_call: TRBV5-6; clone_size: few; j_call: TRBJ2-1; cdr3_nt: TGTGCCAGCAGCTGGGGGGGCCAAGGGAATGAGCAGTTCTTC; cdr3_aa: CASSWGGQGNEQFF
d_call: -; v_call: TRBV30; clone_size: -; j_call: TRBJ1-1; cdr3_nt: TGTGCCTGGAATCAGGGAGTGAACACTGAAGCTTTCTTT; cdr3_aa: CAWNQGVNTEAFF
d_call: TRBD1; v_call: TRBV5-1; clone_size: -; j_call: TRBJ1-1; cdr3_nt: TGCGCCAGCAGTTTTACAGGGGGCACTGAAGCTTTCTTT; cdr3_aa: CASSFTGGTEAFF
d_call: TRBD2; v_call: TRBV6-1; clone_size: -; j_call: TRBJ2-2; cdr3_nt: TGTGCCAGCAGTGATCGGGGTAGCGGGGGGAACACCGGGGAGCTGTTTTTT; cdr3_aa: CASSDRGSGGNTGELFF
d_call: -; v_call: TRBV11-2; clone_size: -; j_call: TRBJ2-7; cdr3_nt: TGTGCCAGCAGCTTTGGGGGCTCCTACGAGCAGTACTTC; cdr3_aa: CASSFGGSYEQYF
d_call: -; v_call: TRBV29-1; clone_size: -; j_call: TRBJ1-2; cdr3_nt: TGCAGCGTTGCCGACTCACCTACCTCTATTCGCTACACCTTC; cdr3_aa: CSVADSPTSIRYTF
d_call: TRBD1; v_call: TRBV2; clone_size: -; j_call: TRBJ1-2; cdr3_nt: TGTGCCAGGATCGGGACAGAACGAGGTGGCTATGGCTACACCTTC; cdr3_aa: CARIGTERGGYGYTF
d_call: TRBD2; v_call: TRBV19; clone_size: -; j_call: TRBJ2-1; cdr3_nt: TGTGCCAGTAGTATAGACTCTAGCGGGGCCTACAATGAGCAGTTCTTC; cdr3_aa: CASSIDSSGAYNEQFF
d_call: -; v_call: TRBV20-1; clone_size: -; j_call: TRBJ2-1; cdr3_nt: TGCAGTGCTAGTCGCTCGGGGGGCCCCTACAATGAGCAGTTCTTC; cdr3_aa: CSASRSGGPYNEQFF
d_call: -; v_call: TRBV19; clone_size: -; j_call: TRBJ1-4; cdr3_nt: TGTGCCAGTAGTATTATCGGGGGCGGGGAAAAACTGTTTTTT; cdr3_aa: CASSIIGGGEKLFF
d_call: -; v_call: TRBV6-5; clone_size: -; j_call: TRBJ2-7; cdr3_nt: TGTGCCAGCACAAACCGACAGGACTCCTACGAGCAGTACTTC; cdr3_aa: CASTNRQDSYEQYF
d_call: -; v_call: TRBV9; clone_size: -; j_call: TRBJ1-1; cdr3_nt: TGTGCCAGCAGCTCAGGGACCGGCGGCACTGAAGCTTTCTTT; cdr3_aa: CASSSGTGGTEAFF